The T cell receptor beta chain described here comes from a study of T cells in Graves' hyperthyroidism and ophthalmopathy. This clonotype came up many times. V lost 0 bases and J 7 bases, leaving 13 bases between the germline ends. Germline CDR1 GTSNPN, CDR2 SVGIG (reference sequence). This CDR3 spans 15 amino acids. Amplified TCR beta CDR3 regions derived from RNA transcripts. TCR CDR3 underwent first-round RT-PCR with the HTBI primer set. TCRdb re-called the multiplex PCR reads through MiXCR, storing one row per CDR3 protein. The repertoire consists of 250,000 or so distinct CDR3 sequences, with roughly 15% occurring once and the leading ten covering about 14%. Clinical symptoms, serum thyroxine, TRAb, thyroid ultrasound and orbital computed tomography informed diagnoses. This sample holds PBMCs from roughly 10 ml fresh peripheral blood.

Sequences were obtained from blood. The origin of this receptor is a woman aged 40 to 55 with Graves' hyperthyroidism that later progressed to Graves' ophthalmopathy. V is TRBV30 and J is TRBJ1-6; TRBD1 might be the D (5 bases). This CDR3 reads CAWSVLRGRNSPLHF. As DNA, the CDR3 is TGTGCCTGGAGTGTACTAAGGGGTCGGAATTCACCCCTCCACTTT.